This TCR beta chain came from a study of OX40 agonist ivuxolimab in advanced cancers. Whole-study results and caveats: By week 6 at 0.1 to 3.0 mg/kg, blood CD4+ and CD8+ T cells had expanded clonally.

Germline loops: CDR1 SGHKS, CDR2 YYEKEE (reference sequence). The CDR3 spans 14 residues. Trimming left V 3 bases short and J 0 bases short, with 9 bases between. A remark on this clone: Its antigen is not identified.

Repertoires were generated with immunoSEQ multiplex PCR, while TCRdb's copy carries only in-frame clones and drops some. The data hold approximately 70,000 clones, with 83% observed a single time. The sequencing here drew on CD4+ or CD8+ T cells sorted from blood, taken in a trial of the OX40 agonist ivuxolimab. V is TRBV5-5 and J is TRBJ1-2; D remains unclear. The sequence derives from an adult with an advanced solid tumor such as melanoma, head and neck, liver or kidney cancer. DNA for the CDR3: TGTGCCAGCAGCTCCGTCAGCTCTAACTATGGCTACACCTTC. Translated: CASSSVSSNYGYTF.